The clone carrying this T cell receptor (beta chain) was counted a few times. The sample is drawn from a study of beta chain features in type 1 diabetes. Expressed TCRB transcripts got sequenced, as all isolated RNA was reverse transcribed. TCRdb's copy holds only in-frame clones and misses some; the assay was immunoSEQ multiplex PCR. The sample includes 900,000 or so clones, roughly a sixth seen only once; the top ten take about 0.025%. Germline-derived CDR1 and CDR2 are SGHDN and FVKESK. The CDR3 has 13 amino acids. Trimming removed 6 bases from V and 4 bases from J; junction bases left unmatched: 4.

This receptor was identified in a woman between 18 and 30 years old in good health. The source material was naive CD4+ T cells from blood. J is TRBJ1-1 and V is TRBV14; the match to TRBD1 covers 8 bases. Here the CDR3 DNA reads TGTGCCAGCAGAAGACAGGGGACCACTGAAGCTTTCTTT. It translates to CASRRQGTTEAFF. The full variable domain, rest sourced from reference TRBV14 and TRBJ1-1, is EAGVTQFPSHSVIEKGQTVTLRCDPISGHDNLYWYRRVMGKEIKFLLHFVKESKQDESGMPNNRFLAERTGGTYSTLKVQPAELEDSGVYFCASRRQGTTEAFFGQGTRLTVV.